These 22 T cell receptor beta chains share one sample of origin, sequenced in a study of T cell responses to AZD1222 COVID-19 vaccine. TCRdb's copy holds only in-frame clones and misses some; the assay was immunoSEQ multiplex PCR. This sample carries some 160,000 clones, roughly 91% of them seen once, and the ten largest clones take about 1.8%. The specimen was peripheral blood, collected 28 days after the second AZD1222 dose. The receptors here all came from an adult who received the AZD1222 COVID-19 vaccine.

The genes are TRBV30 and TRBJ1-4; no firm D call. Between the trimmed V and J ends, which lost 2 bases and 13 bases, there was a span of 8 bases. This CDR3 is 10 amino acids long. Germline CDR1 is GTSNPN and CDR2 is SVGIG (reference sequence). CDR3 bases: TGTGCCTGGAGTAGAGGGAGACTGTTTTTT. Translated, it gives CAWSRGRLFF.

The chain links TRBV6-5 to TRBJ1-2, with D possibly being TRBD1 (6 bases). Trimming took 6 bases from V and 4 from J, leaving 12 bases between them. Germline CDR1 is MNHEY and CDR2 is SVGAGI. The CDR3 is made up of 13 amino acids. CDR3 protein: CASRRTALYGYTF. In DNA form, the CDR3 reads TGTGCCAGCAGGCGGACAGCCCTCTATGGCTACACCTTC.

The genes are TRBV6-5 and TRBJ1-1, with D possibly being TRBD1 (5 bases). The V end was cut by 8 bases, the J end by 10 bases, with 20 bases between. Germline V gives CDR1 MNHEY, CDR2 SVGAGI. The CDR3 spans 13 residues. The CDR3 spells CASGKPGTAAAFF. The CDR3 DNA follows: TGTGCCAGCGGAAAACCCGGGACCGCCGCAGCTTTCTTT.

This clone was detected only once. This rearrangement joins TRBV5-4 to TRBJ2-1; D not resolved. The germline gives CDR1 SGHNT, CDR2 YYREEE (reference sequence). The CDR3 contains 17 residues. Deletions cut 0 bases from V and 1 base from J, with 14 bases between. DNA of the CDR3: TGTGCCAGCAGCTTGGTTCTTTTCGGAACGTCCTACAATGAGCAGTTCTTC. Translation gives CASSLVLFGTSYNEQFF.

V gene TRBV2 combines with J gene TRBJ2-5, with 9 bases that match TRBD1. V lost 10 bases and J lost 2; bases outside the gene matches: 8. The CDR3 extends over 14 amino acids. The germline gives CDR1 SNHLY, CDR2 FYNNEI. The CDR3 coding sequence is TGTGCCACCCGCCGGGGACAGGGACAAGAGACCCAGTACTTC. It specifies CATRRGQGQETQYF.

J is TRBJ2-7 and V is TRBV19, with TRBD2 matching over 7 bases. V lost 5 bases and J lost 6; bases outside the gene matches: 10. This CDR3 contains 14 residues. CDR1 and CDR2 from the germline V gene are LNHDA and SQIVND (reference sequence). The CDR3 is CASSPGLPILEQYF. In DNA, the CDR3 is TGTGCCAGTAGTCCGGGACTACCCATCCTCGAGCAGTACTTC.

The chain has TRBV5-1 and TRBJ2-1; TRBD2 is a possible D gene (6 bases). With 4 bases removed from V and 5 bases from J, the gap between germline ends came to 22 bases. The CDR3 runs to 17 residues. The germline V gene encodes CDR1 SGHRS and CDR2 YFSETQ. The DNA of the CDR3 is TGCGCCAGCAGCGGGATCCGGGACTCCCCCCCTAACAATGAGCAGTTCTTC. This encodes CASSGIRDSPPNNEQFF. The whole variable domain, remainder taken from reference TRBV5-1 and TRBJ2-1, is KAGVTQTPRYLIKTRGQQVTLSCSPISGHRSVSWYQQTPGQGLQFLFEYFSETQRNKGNFPGRFSGRQFSNSRSEMNVSTLELGDSALYLCASSGIRDSPPNNEQFFGPGTRLTVL.

The chain joins TRBV6-2 or TRBV6-3 to TRBJ1-5; D is uncertain. This CDR3 is built from 17 residues. Trimming stripped 2 bases from V and 0 bases from J, with 14 bases between. CDR1 MNHEY and CDR2 SVGEGT come from the germline V gene. CDR3 DNA: TGTGCCAGCAGTTACGTAGCGGGGTGGTATAGCAATCAGCCCCAGCATTTT. It codes for CASSYVAGWYSNQPQHF.

Written as DNA, the CDR3 is TGTGCCAGCAGTTTATGGGCAGGGAATAGCAATCAGCCCCAGCATTTT. Its translation: CASSLWAGNSNQPQHF. The chain combines TRBV27 with TRBJ1-5; TRBD1 might be the D (5 bases). V was shortened by 1 base and J by 0 bases, with 10 bases between the two germline ends. The CDR3 runs 16 residues. Germline assignment: CDR1 MNHEY and CDR2 SMNVEV (reference sequence).

This chain joins TRBV11-3 and TRBJ2-1, with D unclear. Deletions cut 2 bases from V and 9 bases from J, with 5 bases between. Germline loops: CDR1 SGHNT, CDR2 YENEEA. The CDR3 has 11 residues. In nucleotides, the CDR3 is TGTGCCAGCAGCTTAAAGGGTGAGCAGTTCTTC. This encodes CASSLKGEQFF.

The CDR3 is CASSLGLDPYNEQFF. CDR3 coding DNA: TGCGCCAGCAGCTTGGGGCTAGATCCCTACAATGAGCAGTTCTTC. The chain joins TRBV5-1 to TRBJ2-1; D not certain. The V end lost 0 bases, the J end lost 2 bases, and 9 bases lay between the germline ends. Germline V CDR1 and CDR2: SGHRS, YFSETQ. The CDR3 sequence is 15 residues long.

The V call is TRBV28, the J call TRBJ2-2; TRBD2 matches 9 bases. Germline CDR1 MDHEN, CDR2 SYDVKM. Trimming cost V 11 bases and J 5 bases; bases outside gene matches: 3. The CDR3 has 12 amino acids. The CDR3 DNA is TGTGCCGGCGCGGGGGGGACCGGGGAGCTGTTTTTT. Protein sequence: CAGAGGTGELFF.

The rearrangement uses TRBV12-3 or TRBV12-4 and TRBJ1-2; no definite D call. The CDR3 spans 12 residues. The ends were cut back, 7 bases at V and 8 bases at J, with 14 bases in the middle. For the CDR3, the DNA is TGTGCCAGCACCTTTTCTTCGTTGGGCTACACCTTC. It codes for CASTFSSLGYTF.

The rearrangement links TRBV24-1 to TRBJ1-2; D unclear. CDR1 is KGHDR and CDR2 is SFDVKD in the germline V gene. CDR3 length: 12 amino acids. V was trimmed by 4 bases and J by 8 bases, leaving 10 bases between them. The CDR3 coding sequence is TGTGCCACCAGTGACGTACACGAGGGCTACACCTTC. Translation: CATSDVHEGYTF.

The chain employs TRBV13 and TRBJ1-1; 7 bases are a match to TRBD1. J lost 5 bases, V lost 5 bases, and 5 bases had no gene match. CDR1 and CDR2 (germline): PRHDT, FYEKMQ (reference sequence). The CDR3 runs to 13 residues. The CDR3 here is CASSRVQGTEAFF. Here the CDR3 DNA reads TGTGCCAGCAGCCGTGTACAGGGGACTGAAGCTTTCTTT.

The rearrangement joins TRBV4-1 to TRBJ2-7, with a tentative D call TRBD1 (6 bases). V was shortened by 3 bases and J by 0 bases, with 12 bases between the two germline ends. This CDR3 spans 15 amino acids. The germline gives CDR1 MGHRA, CDR2 YSYEKL. CDR3: CASSQGDTSSYEQYF. CDR3 sequence (DNA): TGCGCCAGCAGCCAGGGGGACACGAGCTCCTACGAGCAGTACTTC.

V is TRBV7-8 and J is TRBJ1-5; a possible D gene is TRBD1 (6 bases). With 5 bases removed from V and 0 bases from J, the gap between germline ends came to 11 bases. The CDR3 has 15 residues. Germline V gene sequence: CDR1 SGHVS, CDR2 FQNEAQ. The DNA for the CDR3 is TGTGCCAGCAGCCTCAGGGGTCTTAGCAATCAGCCCCAGCATTTT. As protein: CASSLRGLSNQPQHF.

V is TRBV7-9 and J is TRBJ2-6; the match to TRBD2 covers 8 bases. Germline lookup yields CDR1 SEHNR and CDR2 FQNEAQ (reference sequence). V gave up 5 bases and J gave up 4 bases; unmatched junction bases: 7. There are 16 residues in the CDR3. This CDR3 reads CASSPPGGAGANVLTF. DNA for the CDR3: TGTGCCAGCAGCCCGCCGGGAGGGGCCGGGGCCAACGTCCTGACTTTC.

V is TRBV2 and J is TRBJ2-5, with no clear D. Germline assignment: CDR1 SNHLY and CDR2 FYNNEI. V was shortened by 10 bases and J by 3 bases, with 21 bases between the two germline ends. The CDR3 runs to 15 residues. The CDR3 is CATSRTGGDEETQYF. CDR3 bases: TGTGCCACCTCTCGAACCGGCGGAGACGAAGAGACCCAGTACTTC.

This chain uses TRBV27 with TRBJ1-1, with TRBD1 matching 7 bases. V lost 5 bases to trimming and J lost 4 bases; unmatched junction nucleotides: 16. Germline V gene data show CDR1 as MNHEY and CDR2 as SMNVEV (reference sequence). The CDR3 totals 17 residues. CDR3 DNA: TGTGCCAGCAGTCCCAACCCCAAGACAGGGTGGGCCACTGAAGCTTTCTTT. Its protein is CASSPNPKTGWATEAFF.

The gene calls are TRBV11-2 and TRBJ1-2; D might be TRBD1 (5 bases). The V gene's germline CDR1 is SGHAT and CDR2 FQNNGV. The length of the CDR3 is 15 residues. The V end was cut by 5 bases, the J end by 4 bases, with 17 bases between. CDR3 region: CASSPRGRITYGYTF. The CDR3 DNA sequence: TGTGCCAGCAGCCCCCGGGGGAGGATTACCTATGGCTACACCTTC.

The chain links TRBV7-2 to TRBJ1-1; D is possibly TRBD1 (5 bases). The CDR3 has 14 residues. Germline-derived CDR1 and CDR2 are SGHTA and FQGNSA. Trimming cost V 1 base and J 4 bases, with 10 bases left between them. The CDR3: CASSLVGTSTEAFF. CDR3 nucleotide sequence: TGTGCCAGCAGCTTAGTTGGGACTTCCACTGAAGCTTTCTTT.